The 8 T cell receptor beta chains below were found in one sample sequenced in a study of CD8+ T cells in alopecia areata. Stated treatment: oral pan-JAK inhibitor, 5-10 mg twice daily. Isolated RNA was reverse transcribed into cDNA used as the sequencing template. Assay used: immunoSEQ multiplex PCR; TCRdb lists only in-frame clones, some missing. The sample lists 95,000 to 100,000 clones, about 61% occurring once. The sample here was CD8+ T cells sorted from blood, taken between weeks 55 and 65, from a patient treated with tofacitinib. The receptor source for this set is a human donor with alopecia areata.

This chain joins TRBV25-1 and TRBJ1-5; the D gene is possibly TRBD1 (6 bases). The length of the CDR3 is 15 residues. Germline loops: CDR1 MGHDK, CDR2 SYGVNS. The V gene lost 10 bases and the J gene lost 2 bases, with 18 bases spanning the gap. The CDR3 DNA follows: TGTGCCACCGACCTACGGACAGCTCGCAATCAGCCCCAGCATTTT. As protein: CATDLRTARNQPQHF.

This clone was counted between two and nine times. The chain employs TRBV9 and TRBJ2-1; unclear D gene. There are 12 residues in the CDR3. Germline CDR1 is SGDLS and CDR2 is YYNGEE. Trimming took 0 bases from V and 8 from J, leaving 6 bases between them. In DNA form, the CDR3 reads TGTGCCAGCAGCGTAGAAGGGCATGAGCAGTTCTTC. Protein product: CASSVEGHEQFF.

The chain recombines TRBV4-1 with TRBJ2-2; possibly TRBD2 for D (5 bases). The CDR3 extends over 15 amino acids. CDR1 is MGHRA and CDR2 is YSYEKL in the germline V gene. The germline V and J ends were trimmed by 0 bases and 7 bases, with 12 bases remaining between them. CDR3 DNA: TGCGCCAGCAGCCAAGATCGGGATCCCAACGGGGAGCTGTTTTTT. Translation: CASSQDRDPNGELFF.

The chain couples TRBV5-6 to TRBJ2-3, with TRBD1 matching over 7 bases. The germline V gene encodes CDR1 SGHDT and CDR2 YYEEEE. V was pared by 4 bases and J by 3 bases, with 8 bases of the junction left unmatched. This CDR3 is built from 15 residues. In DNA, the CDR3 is TGTGCCAGCAGCCCAGACAGGGTTCGGACAGATACGCAGTATTTT. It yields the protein CASSPDRVRTDTQYF.

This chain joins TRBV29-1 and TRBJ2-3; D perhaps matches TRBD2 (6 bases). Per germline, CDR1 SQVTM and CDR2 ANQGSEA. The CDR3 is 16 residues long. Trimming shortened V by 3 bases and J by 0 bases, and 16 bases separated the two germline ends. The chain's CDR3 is CSVDFRASESTDTQYF. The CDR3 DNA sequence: TGCAGCGTTGACTTTCGGGCTAGCGAGAGCACAGATACGCAGTATTTT.

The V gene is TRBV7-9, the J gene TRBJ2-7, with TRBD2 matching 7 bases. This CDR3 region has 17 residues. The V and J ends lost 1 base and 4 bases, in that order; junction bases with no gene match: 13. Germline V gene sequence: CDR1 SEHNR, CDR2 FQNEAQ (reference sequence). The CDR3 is CASSLEPGPGGNYEQYF. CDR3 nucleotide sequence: TGTGCCAGCAGCTTAGAGCCAGGCCCGGGGGGAAATTACGAGCAGTACTTC.

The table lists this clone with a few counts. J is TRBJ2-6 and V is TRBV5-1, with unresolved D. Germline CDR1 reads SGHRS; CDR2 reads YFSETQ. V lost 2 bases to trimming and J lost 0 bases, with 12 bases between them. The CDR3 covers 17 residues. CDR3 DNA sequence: TGCGCCAGCAGCTTTTACGTCTCCCACTCTGGGGCCAACGTCCTGACTTTC. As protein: CASSFYVSHSGANVLTF.

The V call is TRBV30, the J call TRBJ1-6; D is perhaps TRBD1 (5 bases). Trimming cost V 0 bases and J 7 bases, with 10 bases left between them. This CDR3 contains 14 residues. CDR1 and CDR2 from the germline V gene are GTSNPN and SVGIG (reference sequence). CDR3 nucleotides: TGTGCCTGGAGTGTTGGGGAGGGGAATTCACCCCTCCACTTT. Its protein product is CAWSVGEGNSPLHF.